This TCR beta chain comes out of a study of CD8 T cells in ankylosing spondylitis. This clonotype was counted only a few times. Its antigen remains unidentified. The V gene lost 1 base and the J gene lost 4 bases, with 16 bases spanning the gap. CDR1 and CDR2 from the germline V gene are MNHEY and SVGAGI. CDR3 size: 16 residues. General observations from the study: In ankylosing spondylitis blood, a motif of eight highly homologous TCR beta variants appeared characteristic. Clones linked to disease were reported to show significant enrichment in matched ankylosing spondylitis synovial fluid.

A single record per CDR3 protein comes from TCRdb applying MiXCR to the 5' RACE reads. The sample carries nearly 250,000 distinct CDR3 sequences, roughly 32% recorded once. The sequencing input was blood, either unsorted or a sorted T cell fraction (not recorded which). The TCR was taken from a male donor with ankylosing spondylitis or in good health (not recorded which). The chain recombines TRBV6-5 with TRBJ1-2; the D is unclear. The CDR3 coding sequence is TGTGCCAGCAGTTACTTAACCCACCCCGGACTCTATGGCTACACCTTC. Protein sequence: CASSYLTHPGLYGYTF.